Below, 32 T cell receptor beta chains from the same sample are listed, as sequenced in a study of OX40 agonist ivuxolimab in advanced cancers. Data came from immunoSEQ multiplex PCR; TCRdb stores just in-frame clones and leaves some out. The sample lists 20,000 to 25,000 clones, 84% occurring once. The source was CD4+ or CD8+ T cells sorted from blood, collected in a trial of the OX40 agonist ivuxolimab. The receptors were gathered from an adult with an advanced solid tumor such as melanoma, head and neck, liver or kidney cancer.

Turning to this clone: One end of the junction varies from germline; a read error may be responsible. This chain joins TRBV15 and TRBJ2-3; D not resolved. This CDR3 has 12 residues. Germline V CDR1 and CDR2: LNHNV, YYDKDF (reference sequence). The CDR3 here is CATSSSPHTQYF. DNA for the CDR3: TGTGCCACCAGCAGCTCTCCACATACTCAGTATTTT.

V gene TRBV13 combines with J gene TRBJ1-1; D is possibly TRBD1 (5 bases). CDR1 and CDR2 (germline): PRHDT, FYEKMQ (reference sequence). This CDR3 contains 14 residues. V lost 1 base and J 1 base, leaving 7 bases between the germline ends. The CDR3 loop reads CASSLAGTNTEAFF. The CDR3, as DNA: TGTGCCAGCAGCTTAGCAGGGACGAACACTGAAGCTTTCTTT.

J is TRBJ1-5 and V is TRBV27; no clear D. Trimming removed 3 bases at V and 3 bases at J, with 9 bases between. CDR1 and CDR2 (germline): MNHEY, SMNVEV (reference sequence). CDR3 size: 14 residues. The CDR3 DNA reads TGTGCCAGCAGTTTGACGGGCAACAATCAGCCCCAGCATTTT. Translated, it gives CASSLTGNNQPQHF.

A note on this clone: At one end the junction does not follow the germline gene, possibly because of a read error. V is TRBV7-7 and J is TRBJ2-7, with TRBD1 matching 10 bases. Germline V gives CDR1 SSHAT, CDR2 FNYEAQ (reference sequence). The CDR3 length is 13 residues. The CDR3 reads CASSHGQGGEQYF. The CDR3 nucleotides read TGTGCTAGCAGTCACGGACAGGGGGGCGAGCAGTACTTC. Together with reference TRBV7-7 and TRBJ2-7, the CDR3 gives the full variable domain: GAGVSQSPRYKVTKRGQDVTLRCDPISSHATLYWYQQALGQGPEFLTYFNYEAQPDKSGLPSDRFSAERPEGSISTLTIQRTEQRDSAMYRCASSHGQGGEQYFGPGTRLTVT.

The rearrangement joins TRBV6-6 to TRBJ1-2; no clear D. The CDR3 totals 15 residues. Germline V gene lookup returns CDR1 MNHNY and CDR2 SVGAGI (reference sequence). The V and J ends lost 5 bases and 0 bases respectively, with 13 bases between them. Here the CDR3 DNA reads TGTGCCAGCAGTCCCTCCCGAGTTACTAACTATGGCTACACCTTC. As protein: CASSPSRVTNYGYTF.

The rearrangement uses TRBV20-1 and TRBJ2-5; D is unclear. The assigned J gene may be wrong: the sequence end matches TRBJ2-7 better. Germline values: CDR1 DFQATT, CDR2 SNEGSKA (reference sequence). The CDR3 sequence is 10 residues long. Here the CDR3 DNA reads TGCAGTGCCGCGGATGGCGAGCAGTACTTC. Translation: CSAADGEQYF.

This clone was counted between two and nine times. The rearrangement joins TRBV18 to TRBJ1-6; D may be TRBD1 (5 bases). Germline V gives CDR1 KGHSH, CDR2 LQKENI. This CDR3 spans 15 amino acids. The V gene lost 5 bases and the J gene lost 7 bases, with 15 bases spanning the gap. DNA of the CDR3: TGTGCCAGCTCATCTCTCGGGGCAGGGAATTCACCCCTCCACTTT. Amino acid sequence: CASSSLGAGNSPLHF. Full variable domain (missing parts from reference TRBV18 and TRBJ1-6): NAGVMQNPRHLVRRRGQEARLRCSPMKGHSHVYWYRQLPEEGLKFMVYLQKENIIDESGMPKERFSAEFPKEGPSILRIQQVVRGDSAAYFCASSSLGAGNSPLHFGNGTRLTVT.

CDR3 DNA sequence: TGTGCCAGCAGTGAATTTCCCGACTACAACACAGATACGCAGTATTTT. This encodes CASSEFPDYNTDTQYF. The gene calls are TRBV9 and TRBJ2-3, with D tentatively TRBD2 (5 bases). CDR1 and CDR2 (germline): SGDLS, YYNGEE. V lost 5 bases and J 2 bases, leaving 18 bases between the germline ends. The CDR3 loop spans 16 amino acids.

J is TRBJ2-3 and V is TRBV4-2; D is possibly TRBD1 (7 bases). This CDR3 is 16 amino acids long. Per germline, CDR1 LGHNA and CDR2 YNFKEQ. V gave up 4 bases and J gave up 8 bases, with 22 bases separating them. CDR3 loop: CASSPQGVRGRGTQYF. DNA of the CDR3: TGTGCCAGCAGCCCCCAGGGGGTACGGGGGAGAGGTACGCAGTATTTT.

V and J are TRBV13 and TRBJ2-1, with TRBD2 identical over 7 bases. The CDR3 is 15 residues long. CDR1 and CDR2 from the germline V gene are PRHDT and FYEKMQ (reference sequence). Germline trimming cut 7 bases from V and 10 bases from J; bases unmatched to any gene: 16. Written as DNA, the CDR3 is TGTGCCAGCACCCCGCGGGAGCTCAAGTATGAAGAGCAGTTCTTC. It yields the protein CASTPRELKYEEQFF.

This sequence joins TRBV6-6 and TRBJ2-7; TRBD1 matches at 7 bases. Germline CDR1 is MNHNY and CDR2 is SVGAGI (reference sequence). V gave up 0 bases and J gave up 2 bases; unmatched junction bases: 7. The CDR3 consists of 16 residues. The chain's CDR3 is CASSYSGQGDAYEQYF. The DNA of the CDR3 is TGTGCCAGCAGTTACTCGGGCCAGGGGGATGCCTACGAGCAGTACTTC.

The table lists this clone with a few counts. The chain is built from TRBV13 and TRBJ1-3; D call uncertain. Trimming left V 5 bases short and J 1 base short, with 12 bases between. Germline CDR1 PRHDT, CDR2 FYEKMQ (reference sequence). The CDR3 sequence is 15 residues long. The CDR3 reads CASSEEGSSGNTIYF. CDR3 bases: TGTGCCAGCAGCGAGGAGGGCAGTTCTGGAAACACCATATATTTT.

In this sample, this clone turned up a few times. This rearrangement joins TRBV5-4 to TRBJ1-2, with D unclear. The ends were cut back, 2 bases at V and 0 bases at J, with 8 bases in the middle. From germline, CDR1 is SGHNT and CDR2 YYREEE (reference sequence). CDR3 length: 14 residues. In DNA form, the CDR3 reads TGTGCCAGCAGCTTTGGGGATACTAACTATGGCTACACCTTC. It translates to CASSFGDTNYGYTF.

This sequence joins TRBV28 and TRBJ1-5; TRBD1 might be the D (6 bases). Trimming cost V 1 base and J 0 bases, with 7 bases left between them. Germline assignment: CDR1 MDHEN and CDR2 SYDVKM. The CDR3 runs to 15 residues. The CDR3 DNA sequence: TGTGCCAGCAGTTTATTGGGGGCTAGCAATCAGCCCCAGCATTTT. Translation: CASSLLGASNQPQHF.

The chain uses TRBV5-1 and TRBJ1-6, with TRBD1 as a possible D gene (5 bases). V was pared by 0 bases and J by 9 bases, with 19 bases between. The germline gives CDR1 SGHRS, CDR2 YFSETQ. The CDR3 has 17 residues. The CDR3 spells CASSLAIQEGGTSPLHF. The CDR3 bases are TGCGCCAGCAGCTTGGCCATCCAGGAGGGAGGGACTTCACCCCTCCACTTT.

This clone has just a few counts. V gene TRBV4-3 combines with J gene TRBJ2-5; D possibly uses TRBD1 or TRBD2 (5 bases each). From germline, CDR1 is LGHNA and CDR2 YSLEER. V dropped 8 bases and J dropped 4 bases, with 23 bases sitting between them. There are 16 residues in the CDR3. CDR3 region: CASSPGARGSSETQYF. The CDR3 DNA follows: TGCGCCAGCTCCCCTGGTGCGAGGGGCAGTTCAGAGACCCAGTACTTC.

A few counts support this clone. The J gene is TRBJ2-5, the V gene TRBV4-1; D is undetermined. The germline CDR1 and CDR2 sequences are MGHRA and YSYEKL. The CDR3 runs to 14 residues. Trimming removed 3 bases at V and 2 bases at J, with 10 bases between. This CDR3 is CASSHAVGQETQYF. CDR3 DNA sequence: TGCGCCAGCAGCCACGCCGTGGGGCAAGAGACCCAGTACTTC.

This clone was seen only a few times. The genes are TRBV11-2 and TRBJ2-3; no clear D. The CDR3 is 16 amino acids. Trimming shortened V by 5 bases and J by 4 bases, and 19 bases separated the two germline ends. Germline CDR1 and CDR2: SGHAT and FQNNGV. CDR3: CASSRLGRWGSDTQYF. As DNA, the CDR3 is TGTGCCAGCAGCCGCCTAGGACGGTGGGGTTCAGATACGCAGTATTTT.

V gene TRBV7-2 combines with J gene TRBJ1-6, with D unclear. This CDR3 contains 14 residues. From germline, CDR1 is SGHTA and CDR2 FQGNSA. V was trimmed by 3 bases and J by 10 bases, leaving 13 bases between them. The CDR3 sequence: CASSFPLQESPLHF. The CDR3 DNA reads TGTGCCAGCAGCTTCCCTCTACAAGAATCACCCCTCCACTTT. Full variable domain (rest looked up from reference TRBV7-2 and TRBJ1-6): GAGVSQSPSNKVTEKGKDVELRCDPISGHTALYWYRQSLGQGLEFLIYFQGNSAPDKSGLPSDRFSAERTGGSVSTLTIQRTQQEDSAVYLCASSFPLQESPLHFGNGTRLTVT.

The V and J genes are TRBV30 and TRBJ1-4; no reliable D call. Deletions cut 0 bases from V and 4 bases from J, with 9 bases between. Germline V lookup: CDR1 GTSNPN, CDR2 SVGIG (reference sequence). The CDR3 extends over 14 amino acids. The CDR3 here is CAWSVIRINEKLFF. Here the CDR3 DNA reads TGTGCCTGGAGTGTTATCCGGATTAATGAAAAACTGTTTTTT.

This clone was detected once. The chain combines TRBV19 with TRBJ1-2; D might be TRBD1 (6 bases). The CDR3 loop spans 15 amino acids. The germline V and J ends were trimmed by 3 bases and 4 bases, with 15 bases remaining between them. Per germline, CDR1 LNHDA and CDR2 SQIVND (reference sequence). This CDR3 reads CASSIWGQGPYGYTF. The CDR3 nucleotides read TGTGCCAGTAGTATTTGGGGGCAGGGTCCCTATGGCTACACCTTC.

In DNA, the CDR3 is TGTGCCACCCAAGCACCCGGTAGCTCCTATAATTCACCCCTCCACTTT. This sequence encodes CATQAPGSSYNSPLHF. The chain links TRBV10-3 to TRBJ1-6; D is ambiguous. The CDR3 covers 16 residues. V was clipped by 10 bases and J by 0 bases, with 16 bases between them. The germline gives CDR1 ENHRY, CDR2 SYGVKD.

This chain uses TRBV6-1 with TRBJ1-2; TRBD1 aligns across 9 bases. The CDR3 length is 13 residues. V lost 6 bases, J lost 2 bases, and 1 base stayed unmatched. Per germline, CDR1 MNHNS and CDR2 SASEGT. CDR3 bases: TGTGCCAGCAGCGGGACAGGGAACTATGGCTACACCTTC. Translation: CASSGTGNYGYTF.

The CDR3 sequence is CASSQDGGYSNQPQHF. CDR3 DNA: TGCGCCAGCAGCCAAGATGGGGGTTATAGCAATCAGCCCCAGCATTTT. The rearrangement joins TRBV4-1 to TRBJ1-5; perhaps TRBD1 as D (5 bases). Trimming cost V 0 bases and J 0 bases, with 9 bases left between them. Germline CDR1 and CDR2: MGHRA and YSYEKL. This CDR3 spans 16 amino acids.

CDR3 protein: CASSLSGGNTEAFF. DNA of the CDR3: TGCGCCAGCAGCCTCTCCGGGGGGAACACTGAAGCTTTCTTT. The chain couples TRBV5-1 to TRBJ1-1; TRBD1 is a possible D gene (5 bases). The CDR3 has 14 residues. Germline CDR1 SGHRS, CDR2 YFSETQ. Trimming took off 4 bases at V and 1 base at J, with 11 bases between the two ends.

This chain links TRBV21-1 with TRBJ1-4. TRBV21-1 is assigned pseudogene status. The CDR3 is made up of 17 amino acids. The DNA of the CDR3 is TGTGCCAGCAGCAAGTCCCCCGGGGGGAAGGGAAATGAAAAACTGTTTTTT. Protein sequence: CASSKSPGGKGNEKLFF.

V and J are TRBV27 and TRBJ2-1; D is ambiguous. The CDR3 is made up of 11 amino acids. V was shortened by 5 bases and J by 7 bases, with 6 bases between the two germline ends. Germline lookup yields CDR1 MNHEY and CDR2 SMNVEV (reference sequence). CDR3 amino acids: CASSVFNEQFF. DNA for the CDR3: TGTGCCAGCAGTGTATTTAATGAGCAGTTCTTC.

This clone has more than one count but fewer than ten. The chain is built from TRBV7-9 and TRBJ1-2; D possibly corresponds to TRBD1 (5 bases). The CDR3 loop spans 12 amino acids. Germline lookup yields CDR1 SEHNR and CDR2 FQNEAQ (reference sequence). CDR3 sequence reads: CAGETSEEGYTF. The DNA for the CDR3 is TGTGCAGGGGAGACCTCCGAAGAGGGCTACACCTTC. The full variable domain, completed using reference TRBV7-9 and TRBJ1-2, is DTGVSQNPRHKITKRGQNVTFRCDPISEHNRLYWYRQTLGQGPEFLTYFQNEAQLEKSRLLSDRFSAERPKGSFSTLEIQRTEQGDSAMYLCAGETSEEGYTFGSGTRLTVV.

This clone showed up just once. The J gene is TRBJ2-7, the V gene TRBV11-2; the D gene could be TRBD1 or TRBD2 (5 bases each). With 3 bases removed from V and 5 bases from J, the gap between germline ends came to 8 bases. CDR3 length: 12 residues. Per the germline V gene, CDR1 is SGHAT and CDR2 is FQNNGV. The chain's CDR3 is CASSLRGDEQYF. For the CDR3, the DNA is TGTGCCAGCAGCTTGAGGGGAGACGAGCAGTACTTC.

The V call is TRBV9, the J call TRBJ2-5; 7 bases are a match to TRBD1. J was trimmed by 0 bases and V by 3 bases; bases with no gene match: 26. CDR3 length: 22 amino acids. Germline loops: CDR1 SGDLS, CDR2 YYNGEE. CDR3 region: CASSAQLISDRVPNEYQETQYF. CDR3 sequence (DNA): TGTGCCAGCAGCGCCCAACTTATAAGCGACAGGGTCCCTAACGAGTACCAAGAGACCCAGTACTTC.

The count of this clone is one. The chain joins TRBV7-3 to TRBJ2-1; 14 nucleotides match TRBD2. Germline lookup yields CDR1 SGHTA and CDR2 FQGTGA. V shed 0 bases, J shed 8 bases, and the junction held 6 bases outside the gene matches. This CDR3 has 17 amino acids. The CDR3 bases are TGTGCCAGCAGCTTAACCTACCGACTAGCGGGGGGGCATGAGCAGTTCTTC. It specifies CASSLTYRLAGGHEQFF.

The gene calls are TRBV27 and TRBJ2-1; tentatively, D is TRBD1 (5 bases). CDR1 is MNHEY, CDR2 SMNVEV, per germline (reference sequence). CDR3 length: 14 amino acids. Trimming removed 7 bases from V and 6 bases from J, with 16 bases in between. The CDR3 protein is CASIGAGSGNEQFF. Written as DNA, the CDR3 is TGTGCCAGCATAGGGGCAGGGTCCGGCAATGAGCAGTTCTTC.